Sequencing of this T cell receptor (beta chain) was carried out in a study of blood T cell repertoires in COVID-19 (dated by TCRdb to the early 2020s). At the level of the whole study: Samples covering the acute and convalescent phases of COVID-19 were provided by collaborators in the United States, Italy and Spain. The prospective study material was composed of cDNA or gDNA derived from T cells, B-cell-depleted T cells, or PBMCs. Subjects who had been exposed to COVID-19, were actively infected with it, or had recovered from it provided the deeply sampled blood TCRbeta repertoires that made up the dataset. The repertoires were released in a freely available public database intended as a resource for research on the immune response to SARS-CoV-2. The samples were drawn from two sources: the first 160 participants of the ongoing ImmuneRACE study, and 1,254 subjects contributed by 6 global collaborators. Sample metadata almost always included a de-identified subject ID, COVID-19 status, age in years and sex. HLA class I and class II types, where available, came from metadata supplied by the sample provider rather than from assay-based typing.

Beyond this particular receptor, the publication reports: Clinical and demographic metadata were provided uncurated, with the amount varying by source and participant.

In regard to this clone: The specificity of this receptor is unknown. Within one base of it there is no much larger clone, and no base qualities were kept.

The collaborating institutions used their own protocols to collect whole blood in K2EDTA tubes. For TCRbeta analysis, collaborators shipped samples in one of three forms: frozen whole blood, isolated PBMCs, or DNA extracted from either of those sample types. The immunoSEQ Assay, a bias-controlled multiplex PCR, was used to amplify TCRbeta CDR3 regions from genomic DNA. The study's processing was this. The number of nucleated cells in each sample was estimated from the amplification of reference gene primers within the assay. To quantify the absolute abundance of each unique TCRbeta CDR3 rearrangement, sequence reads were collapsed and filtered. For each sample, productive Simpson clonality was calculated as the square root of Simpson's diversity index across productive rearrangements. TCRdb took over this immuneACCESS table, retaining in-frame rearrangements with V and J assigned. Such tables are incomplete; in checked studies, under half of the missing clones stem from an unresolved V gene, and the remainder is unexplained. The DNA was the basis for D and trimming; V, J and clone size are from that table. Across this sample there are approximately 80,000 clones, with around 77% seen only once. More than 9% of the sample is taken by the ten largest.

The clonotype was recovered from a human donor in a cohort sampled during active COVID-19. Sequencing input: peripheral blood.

The bases read TGTGCCAGCAGGCAGGGTCGGGAAAAACTGTTTTTT. Its coded protein is CASRQGREKLFF. The chain uses TRBV6-5 and TRBJ1-4, and possibly TRBD1, on 5 matching bases. V and J are truncated by 6 bases and 8 bases respectively, leaving an intervening sequence of 10 bases. The germline V gene gives CDR1 as MNHEY and CDR2 as SVGAGI. Including the terminal cysteine and phenylalanine, the CDR3 comprises 12 residues. Only the CDR3 DNA stays, 36 bases, in frame from base 1.